This T cell receptor (beta chain) was obtained from a study of blood T cell repertoires in COVID-19. Overall study context: Both acute and convalescent COVID-19 samples were obtained from the United States, Italy and Spain.

Under the authors' procedure: Counts of nucleated cells, estimated from reference gene primer amplification, were obtained. The data were produced by immunoSEQ multiplex PCR, yet TCRdb's version contains in-frame clones alone and is incomplete. From that table come the V and J calls and clone size; the DNA was used to work out D and trimming. This table has 85,000 to 130,000 clones, 88% appearing once. Germline V gene lookup returns CDR1 MNHEY and CDR2 SVGAGI. The J segment lost 8 bases and the V segment lost 5 bases, leaving 7 bases of the junction unmatched. The CDR3 loop spans 14 amino acids. This chain connects TRBV6-5 to TRBJ2-1, with TRBD1 identical over 9 bases. The source is a woman aged 60-75 years with acute or convalescent COVID-19. Sequenced sample: peripheral blood. CDR3 in DNA: TGTGCCAGCAGTCCACTGGGACAGGGCTATGAGCAGTTCTTC. This codes for CASSPLGQGYEQFF.